This T cell receptor (beta chain) derives from a study of CD8 T cells in Susac syndrome. Background on the study: Within the sequenced group of Susac syndrome patients, more than 5 showed active disease and roughly 8 were in remission.

From blood CD8+ and CD4+ T cells, TCR beta sequences were generated. CDR3 size: 15 residues. The germline V gene encodes CDR1 SQVTM and CDR2 ANQGSEA. With V trimmed by 3 bases and J by 5 bases, 12 bases remained unmatched. Only one count was recorded for this clonotype. Roughly 0.45 to 1 ug RNA was reverse transcribed with random hexamers. The immunoSEQ assay covered 54 Vbeta and 13 Jbeta segments for CDR3. TCRdb used MiXCR to reprocess the immunoSEQ multiplex PCR reads, holding one entry per CDR3 protein. The sample comprises some 250,000 distinct CDR3 sequences, 90% to 96% of which are singletons, and approximately 0.1% rests with the top ten.

The sequenced sample was CD4+ T cells from PBMCs. The TCR originated in a human donor with Susac syndrome. The chain combines TRBV29-1 with TRBJ2-5, with 7 bases identical to TRBD2. CDR3 region: CSVEGLGREMETQYF. The CDR3 DNA sequence: TGCAGCGTTGAGGGGTTAGGGCGGGAGATGGAGACCCAGTACTTC. The full variable domain, in which reference TRBV29-1 and TRBJ2-5 provide the parts outside the CDR3, is SAVISQKPSRDICQRGTSLTIQCQVDSQVTMMFWYRQQPGQSLTLIATANQGSEATYESGFVIDKFPISRPNLTFSTLTVSNMSPEDSSIYLCSVEGLGREMETQYFGPGTRLLVL.